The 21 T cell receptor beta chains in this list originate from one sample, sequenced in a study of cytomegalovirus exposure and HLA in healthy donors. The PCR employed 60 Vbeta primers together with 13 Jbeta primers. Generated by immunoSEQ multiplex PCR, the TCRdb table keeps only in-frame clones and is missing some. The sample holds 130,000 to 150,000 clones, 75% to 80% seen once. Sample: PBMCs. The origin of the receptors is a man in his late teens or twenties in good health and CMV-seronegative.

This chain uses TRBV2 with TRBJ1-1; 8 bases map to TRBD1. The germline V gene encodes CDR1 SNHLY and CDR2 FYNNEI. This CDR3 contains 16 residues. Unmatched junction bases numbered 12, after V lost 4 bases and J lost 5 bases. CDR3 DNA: TGTGCCAGCAGTGGGTCGCAGGGGGCGAGCGAAACTGAAGCTTTCTTT. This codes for CASSGSQGASETEAFF.

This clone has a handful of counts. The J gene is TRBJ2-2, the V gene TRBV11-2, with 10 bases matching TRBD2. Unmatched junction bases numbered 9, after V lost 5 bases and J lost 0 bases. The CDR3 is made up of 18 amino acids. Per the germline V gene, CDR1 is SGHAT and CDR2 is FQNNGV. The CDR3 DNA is TGTGCCAGCAGCCCGAGACTAGCGGGCGACTCGAACACCGGGGAGCTGTTTTTT. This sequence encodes CASSPRLAGDSNTGELFF.

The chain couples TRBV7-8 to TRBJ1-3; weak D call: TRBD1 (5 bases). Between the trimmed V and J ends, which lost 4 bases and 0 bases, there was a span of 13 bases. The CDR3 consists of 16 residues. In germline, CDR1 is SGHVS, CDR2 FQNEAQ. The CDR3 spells CASSSGQPSSGNTIYF. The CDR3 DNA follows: TGTGCCAGCAGCTCAGGGCAGCCAAGCTCTGGAAACACCATATATTTT.

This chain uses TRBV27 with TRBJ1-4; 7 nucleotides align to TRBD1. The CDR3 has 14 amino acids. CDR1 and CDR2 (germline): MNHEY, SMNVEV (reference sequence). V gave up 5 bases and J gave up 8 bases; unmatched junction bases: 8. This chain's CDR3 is CASSVAGTAEKLFF. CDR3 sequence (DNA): TGTGCCAGCAGTGTTGCAGGGACAGCCGAAAAACTGTTTTTT.

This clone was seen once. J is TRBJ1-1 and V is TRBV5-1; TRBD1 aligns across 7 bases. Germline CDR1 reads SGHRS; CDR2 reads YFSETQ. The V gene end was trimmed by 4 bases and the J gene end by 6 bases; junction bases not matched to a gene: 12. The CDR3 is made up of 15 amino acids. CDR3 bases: TGCGCCAGCAGCCTGGCACAGGGGAATGCGGCTGAAGCTTTCTTT. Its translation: CASSLAQGNAAEAFF.

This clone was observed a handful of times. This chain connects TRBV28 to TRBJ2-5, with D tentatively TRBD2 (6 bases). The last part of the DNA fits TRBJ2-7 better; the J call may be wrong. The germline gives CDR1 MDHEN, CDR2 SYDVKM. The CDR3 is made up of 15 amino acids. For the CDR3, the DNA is TGTGCCAGCAGTTTACAGCGGGCGAGCTCCTACGAGCAGTACTTC. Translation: CASSLQRASSYEQYF.

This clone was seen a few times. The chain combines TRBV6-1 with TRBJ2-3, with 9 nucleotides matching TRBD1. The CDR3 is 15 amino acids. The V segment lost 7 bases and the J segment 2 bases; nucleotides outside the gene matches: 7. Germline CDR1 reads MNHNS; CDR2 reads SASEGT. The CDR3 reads CASTEGTGYTDTQYF. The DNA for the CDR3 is TGTGCCAGCACCGAAGGGACAGGGTACACAGATACGCAGTATTTT.

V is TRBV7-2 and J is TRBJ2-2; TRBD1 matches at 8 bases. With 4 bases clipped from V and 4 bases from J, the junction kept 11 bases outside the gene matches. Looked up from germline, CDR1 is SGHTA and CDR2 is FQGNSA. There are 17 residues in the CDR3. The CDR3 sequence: CASSSNRRTGTTGELFF. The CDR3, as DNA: TGTGCCAGCAGCTCAAACCGAAGGACAGGGACCACCGGGGAGCTGTTTTTT.

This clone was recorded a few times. The CDR3: CASSLSNEQFF. CDR3 DNA sequence: TGTGCCAGCTCACTCTCCAATGAGCAGTTCTTC. The rearrangement links TRBV18 to TRBJ2-1; D is ambiguous. Per the germline V gene, CDR1 is KGHSH and CDR2 is LQKENI. Trimming took 4 bases from V and 6 from J, leaving 4 bases between them. This CDR3 has 11 residues.

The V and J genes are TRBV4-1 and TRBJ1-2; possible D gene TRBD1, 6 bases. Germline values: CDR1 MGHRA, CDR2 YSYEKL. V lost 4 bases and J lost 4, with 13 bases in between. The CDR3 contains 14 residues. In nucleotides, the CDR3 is TGCGCCAGCAGCCCGGCAGGGGCCATCTATGGCTACACCTTC. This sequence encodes CASSPAGAIYGYTF.

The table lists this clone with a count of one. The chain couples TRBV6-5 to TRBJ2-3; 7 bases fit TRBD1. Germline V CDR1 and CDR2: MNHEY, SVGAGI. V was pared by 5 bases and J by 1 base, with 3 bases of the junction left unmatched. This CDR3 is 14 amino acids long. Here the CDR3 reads CASSNQGGTDTQYF. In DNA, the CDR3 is TGTGCCAGCAGTAACCAGGGGGGCACAGATACGCAGTATTTT.

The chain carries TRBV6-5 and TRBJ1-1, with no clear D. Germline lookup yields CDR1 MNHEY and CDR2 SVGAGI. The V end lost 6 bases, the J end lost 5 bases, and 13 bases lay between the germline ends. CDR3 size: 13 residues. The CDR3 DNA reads TGTGCCAGCAGGGCCAGCTCGGGGACTGAAGCTTTCTTT. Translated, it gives CASRASSGTEAFF.

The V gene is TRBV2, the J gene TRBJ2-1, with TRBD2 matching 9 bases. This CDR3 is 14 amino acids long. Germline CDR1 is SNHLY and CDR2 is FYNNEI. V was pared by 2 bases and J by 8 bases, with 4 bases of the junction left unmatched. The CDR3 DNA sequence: TGTGCCAGCAGTGAACTAGCGGGGCCCTATGAGCAGTTCTTC. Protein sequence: CASSELAGPYEQFF.

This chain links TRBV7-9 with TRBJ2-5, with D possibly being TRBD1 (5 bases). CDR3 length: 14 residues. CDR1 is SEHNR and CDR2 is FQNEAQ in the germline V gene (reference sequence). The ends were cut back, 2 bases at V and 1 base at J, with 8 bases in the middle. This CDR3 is CASSLSGFQETQYF. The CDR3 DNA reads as TGTGCCAGCAGCTTATCAGGGTTCCAAGAGACCCAGTACTTC.

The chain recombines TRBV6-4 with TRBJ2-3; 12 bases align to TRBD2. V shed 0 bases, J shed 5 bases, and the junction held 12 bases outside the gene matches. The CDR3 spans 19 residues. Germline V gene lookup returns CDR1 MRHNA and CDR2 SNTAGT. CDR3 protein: CASSDSSKGLAGGLDTQYF. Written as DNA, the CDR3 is TGTGCCAGCAGTGACTCCAGTAAGGGACTAGCGGGCGGTCTAGATACGCAGTATTTT.

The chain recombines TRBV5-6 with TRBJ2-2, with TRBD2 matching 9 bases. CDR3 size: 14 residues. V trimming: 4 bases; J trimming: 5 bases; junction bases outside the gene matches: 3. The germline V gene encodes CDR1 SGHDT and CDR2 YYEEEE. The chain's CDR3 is CASSGTSFTGELFF. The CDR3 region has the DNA TGTGCCAGCAGCGGGACTAGCTTTACCGGGGAGCTGTTTTTT.

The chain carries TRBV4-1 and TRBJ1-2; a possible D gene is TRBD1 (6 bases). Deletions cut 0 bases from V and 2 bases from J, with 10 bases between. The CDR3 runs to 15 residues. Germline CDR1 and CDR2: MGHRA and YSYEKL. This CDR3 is CASSQDPGQNYGYTF. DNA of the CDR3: TGCGCCAGCAGCCAAGATCCCGGACAGAACTATGGCTACACCTTC.

CDR3 coding DNA: TGTGCCAGCAGCATCCCGCCTGACAGGGGTAGGTCCTACGAGCAGTACTTC. Its protein is CASSIPPDRGRSYEQYF. J is TRBJ2-7 and V is TRBV7-3; TRBD1 agrees at 8 bases. Germline CDR1 SGHTA, CDR2 FQGTGA. This CDR3 has 17 residues. V lost 5 bases and J lost 1; bases outside the gene matches: 13.

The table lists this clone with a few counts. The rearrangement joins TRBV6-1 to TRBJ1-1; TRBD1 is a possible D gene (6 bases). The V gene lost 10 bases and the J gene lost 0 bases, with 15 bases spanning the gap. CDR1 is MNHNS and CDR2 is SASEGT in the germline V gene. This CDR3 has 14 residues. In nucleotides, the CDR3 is TGTGCCACCGAGACAGGATACATGAACACTGAAGCTTTCTTT. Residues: CATETGYMNTEAFF.

The CDR3 coding sequence is TGTGCCAGCAGCCAAGACGCGGACAGGGTGAACACCGGGGAGCTGTTTTTT. Amino acid sequence: CASSQDADRVNTGELFF. V is TRBV4-2 and J is TRBJ2-2; 8 bases fit TRBD1. V lost 0 bases and J lost 1; bases outside the gene matches: 4. Germline lookup yields CDR1 LGHNA and CDR2 YNFKEQ. The CDR3 has 17 residues.

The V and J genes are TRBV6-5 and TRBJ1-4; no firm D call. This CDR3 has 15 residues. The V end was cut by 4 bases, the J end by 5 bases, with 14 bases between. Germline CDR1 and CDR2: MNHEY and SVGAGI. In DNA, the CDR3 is TGTGCCAGCAGTTCCTACGGAGGATCGAATGAAAAACTGTTTTTT. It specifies CASSSYGGSNEKLFF.